This T cell receptor beta chain was retrieved from a study of cytomegalovirus exposure and HLA in healthy donors (dated by TCRdb to the late 2010s). General notes on the study: An earlier analysis of some 600 of the donors reported under 300 Gb of sequence data and 90 million to 120 million unique TCR beta sequences obtained from 150 million to 200 million T cells. Genome-wide SNP genotypes for about 55% of the roughly 670 donors were used in a later genetic analysis, which treated that subset as a discovery cohort. The study profiled the T cell repertoires of 666 subjects by immunosequencing and related them to cytomegalovirus serostatus. Among some 410 genotyped donors of the cohort, an average of approximately 230,000 unique TCR beta nucleotide sequences were sequenced per donor, roughly 20% of them non-productive. Typing coverage varied by locus: about 620-640 donors for A, B, C, DRB1 and DQB1; 500 to 550 for DQA1; some 610 for DPA1; more than 450 for DPB1. HLA typing included class I and class II loci at four-digit resolution. Along with the approximately 650-subject first cohort, a separate validation cohort of 120 different subjects was used. A later analysis re-analyzed previously published TCR beta repertoires from approximately 670 donors and added high-resolution HLA genotyping to study TCR occurrence patterns. The study combined high-throughput TCR immunosequencing, statistical association of individual TCRs with disease status, and machine learning to predict cytomegalovirus infection status. The study aimed to test whether signatures of past pathogen exposure could be identified by cataloging public T cell receptors. Of the 350 to 400 genotyped donors, approximately 83% fell in the genetic ancestry cluster associated with self-reported Caucasian donors. About 280 gigabases of sequencing data and 78 million or so unique TCR sequences were included in an early release covering about 620 HLA-typed donors. Four to six DR-DQ haplotypes were handled as single units for association and clustering, since linkage in the cohort was strong. Donor age, sex, ethnicity and CMV serostatus were collected together with the repertoire data. An earlier analysis of around 640 of the donors used high-throughput TCR beta sequencing to judge whether each TCR beta V gene segment behaved as functional or pseudogenic. The later analysis used no new phenotypic data to find candidate immune exposures, relying instead on TCR beta sequences and their occurrence across donors. All discovery cohort repertoires had been generated on a single sequencing platform. What the authors observed across the whole study: Correlated functional status among segregating V segments might be attributable to linkage disequilibrium, but an unknown experimental factor could not be ruled out. Most TCR sequences were seen in very few donors, while some public TCRs were found in many individuals. HLA typing was unavailable for some donors at each locus, so association tests used only the typed subset. Only TCR beta chains were sequenced in this cohort, and the absence of alpha or paired-chain data limited detectable features. In a later analysis, most CMV-associated TCR beta chains were found to appear HLA-restricted, with HLA associations seemingly driven largely by CMV exposure. The only immune exposure information available for the cohort was CMV serostatus. A few of the identified cytomegalovirus-associated TCR beta chains were confirmed in vitro to be specific for cytomegalovirus antigens. A later analysis reported that several top co-occurrence clusters appeared linked to parvovirus B19, influenza, CMV and Epstein-Barr virus. A later genetic analysis reported fewer N-insertions in productive TCRs among donors in an Asian-associated ancestry cluster than the approximately 700-donor mean. Approximately 18 rarely observed V segments, including chromosome 9 orphons, were excluded from the earlier analysis of some 590 of the donors because counts were too low. A group of highly shared sequence variants was considered likely to be a technical artifact of the sequencing pipeline. The study gave a list of around 170 TCR beta chains associated with cytomegalovirus. A later analysis associated 15,000 or so TCR beta sequences with specific HLA alleles at a false discovery rate of 0.05. In a later genetic analysis, a missense DCLRE1C variant was associated with V-gene and J-gene trimming of TCR beta chains, and the association was replicated in an independent cohort. The authors suggested that the approach could potentially be generalized to other disease states and immunological phenotypes. The 87-base-pair reads could not distinguish some IMGT-functional V segments, including TRBV6-2 and TRBV6-3, so those segments were excluded. Assigning TCR associations to individual alleles was difficult when HLA alleles, especially DR and DQ, strongly co-occurred. Compared with equally common non-associated chains, HLA-associated TCR beta chains in a later analysis were more clonally expanded and had lower generation probabilities. A further reported finding was that TCR beta sequences accurately predicted the HLA-A and HLA-B alleles for most subjects in the first cohort. Sequencing depth was assumed to be roughly uniform across donors in the presence/absence analyses, though that assumption may not hold. In a later analysis, the rate of TCR association differed among HLA loci, with DRB1 alleles having the most associated TCRs and HLA-C alleles having the fewest. Cytomegalovirus status was reported to be diagnosed by the classifier with high specificity and sensitivity in both the original and validation cohorts. In an earlier analysis of some 550 of the donors, most TCR beta V segments were observed in productive rearrangements about 87% or about 30% of the time, broadly matching IMGT annotations.

CDR1 and CDR2 are drawn from the germline V gene (reference sequence): MNHEY, SMNVEV. There are 16 amino acids in the CDR3, from cysteine to phenylalanine inclusive. The sequence is cut down to CDR3 DNA, 48 bases in frame from base 1. Germline trimming: 3 bases from V, 4 bases from J; junction bases outside gene matches: 8. A remark on this clone: Its recognized antigen is unknown. The sample holds no much larger clone one base away, and base qualities are not on file.

Library prep was done by the immunoSEQ multiplex PCR assay. For the multiplex PCR, a mixture combining 60 forward primers for TCR Vbeta segments and 13 reverse primers for TCR Jbeta segments was used. The CDR3 region of rearranged TCR beta genes was amplified from genomic DNA with a multiplex PCR assay. On the Illumina HiSeq System, the amplified TCR beta libraries were sequenced as 87-base-pair reads. On the study's bioinformatics: Across the 670 or so repertoires, a later analysis counted tens of millions of unique TCR beta chains, roughly 11 million of which were shared by at least two donors. A nearest-neighbor algorithm error-corrected the raw reads and collapsed the reads into unique sequences, merging closely related sequences to remove PCR and sequencing errors. CDR3 sequences were aligned to IMGT reference sequences to assign V, D and J gene segments. Each retained sequence needed at least a six-nucleotide match to both a V gene segment and a J gene segment. A rearrangement was called productive if the CDR3 had no stop codons and remained in frame with V and J, and every other rearrangement was called non-productive. CDR3 was defined according to IMGT convention as the region running from the second conserved V-encoded cysteine to the conserved J-encoded phenylalanine. The earlier analysis of about 590 of the donors excluded sequences that lacked an unambiguous match to a single V gene segment. An earlier analysis of several hundred of the donors classified V segments as functional when productive rearrangements were above 56.7% and as segregating when the standard deviation between donors was above 5%. A statistical classification framework was developed to diagnose cytomegalovirus status using the catalog of TCR beta chain sequences. In a later analysis, V and J genes were assigned by comparing TCR nucleotide sequences against IMGT/GENE-DB human TR gene sequences. In a later analysis, CDR3 sequences and most-parsimonious VDJ recombination scenarios were assigned using the TCRdist pipeline. A later analysis defined each TCR beta chain by its CDR3 amino acid sequence plus V-gene family, and excluded reads lacking a unique V-gene family. In a later analysis, 450 to 600 highly shared, low-generation-probability nucleotide sequences were removed to address suspected cross-contamination and a sequencing artifact. In a later analysis, a clonal expansion index for each public chain was calculated from normalized within-repertoire ranks of inferred template counts. In a later analysis, generation probabilities were computed with a VDJ recombination model fitted to out-of-frame rearrangements, and the resulting probabilities were checked against IGoR. In a later analysis, hypergeometric tests were used to score TCR-TCR, TCR-HLA and TCR-CMV co-occurrence, with a repertoire-size bias correction applied to TCR pairs. In a later analysis, false discovery rates were estimated by permuting HLA or CMV assignments 20 times. In a later analysis, co-occurring TCRs were grouped with DBSCAN, and TCRdist sequence similarity was added when clustering was performed within HLA-allele-positive subsets. Co-occurrence clustering excluded repertoires with fewer than 30,000 or more than 120,000 public chains, plus five with anomalous nucleotide sharing. TCRdb mirrors the immuneACCESS table, restricted to in-frame sequences. Some clones are absent from its copies; in checked studies, under half trace to an unresolved V gene, and the reason for the others is unknown. The V and J calls and clone size were taken over from that table, and D and trimming were inferred from the DNA. This sample comprises 90,000 to 130,000 clones, roughly 69% of them detected only once. The ten largest clones take up about 2.2% of the sample.

The cohort comprised more than 550 healthy bone marrow donors. All cohort members were sampled while nominally healthy, although unrecorded immune exposures were likely present. The donor tested CMV seronegative, placing the donor among the 350 or so seronegative members of the cohort. A peripheral blood sample was collected from each donor, and TCR beta sequencing was performed on peripheral blood mononuclear cells. The Qiagen DNeasy Blood Extraction Kit was used to extract genomic DNA from the blood cell samples. What was sequenced was PBMCs. The V and J segments used are TRBV27 and TRBJ1-4; the central 7 bases match TRBD1. The sequence was collected from a woman in her twenties or thirties in good health and CMV-seronegative. DNA sequence: TGTGCCAGCAGTTTCTCCGGGACAGTAAATAATGAAAAACTGTTTTTT. This sequence encodes CASSFSGTVNNEKLFF.